This T cell receptor (beta chain) was identified in a study of long-term antiretroviral therapy in people with HIV. For the study at large: There is a gap of about a decade between the earliest samples and the later 2015 immediate-ART recommendation.

Points on this clone: Its target is not known.

Donors needed at least one pre-ART PBMC sample plus at least two post-ART samples. The study's findings and limits: Documentation of ART adherence, viral resistance or therapy changes was absent.

Trimming took 3 bases from V and 4 from J, leaving 13 bases between them. The CDR3 loop spans 14 amino acids. The V gene's germline CDR1 is MNHNY and CDR2 SVGAGI (reference sequence). Researchers report immunoSEQ v3.0 was run at survey level. Profiled with immunoSEQ multiplex PCR; TCRdb holds only in-frame clones, not every one. The sample carries about 20,000 clones, around 85% recorded once. The sequencing here drew on unsorted PBMCs, taken roughly 4 years after starting antiretroviral therapy. The TCR sequence derives from a man aged 18 to 29 with HIV. The chain couples TRBV6-6 to TRBJ2-7; weak D call: TRBD1 (5 bases). The CDR3 DNA follows: TGTGCCAGCAGTTATGGTGACAGAGAATACGAGCAGTACTTC. This encodes CASSYGDREYEQYF.